This T cell receptor (beta chain) was documented in a study of response to subunit inactivated influenza vaccine. This clonotype was seen a handful of times. Its matching antigen is unknown. Via MiXCR, TCRdb re-called the RT-PCR reads, giving one row per CDR3 protein. The data show more than 450,000 distinct CDR3 sequences, approximately 10% seen once. General study findings and limits: It was suggested by the authors that few new T cells are recruited by each seasonal influenza vaccination.

The specimen was PBMCs from blood, collected on the day of vaccination. The clonotype originates from a man in his fifties who received an inactivated influenza vaccine.

CDR3 amino acids: CSAAGLAGGGYEQYF. In DNA, the CDR3 is TGCAGCGCCGCGGGACTAGCGGGAGGTGGGTACGAGCAGTACTTC. The V call is TRBV29-1, the J call TRBJ2-7, with 15 bases identical to TRBD2. The J segment lost 4 bases and the V segment lost 7 bases, leaving 8 bases of the junction unmatched. The CDR3 extends over 15 amino acids. Germline CDR1 SQVTM, CDR2 ANQGSEA.